This TCR beta chain was identified in a study of T-cell reconstitution after alpha-beta-depleted transplantation in children. Unique molecular identifiers were used in preparing the TCRbeta library. MiXCR was run by TCRdb on the PCR reads, yielding one entry per CDR3 protein. The sample lists 780,000 or so distinct CDR3 sequences, 15% to 20% occurring once. The CDR3 runs to 14 residues. The germline CDR1 and CDR2 sequences are LGHDT and YNNKEL (reference sequence). Points from the study as a whole: Where alpha-beta T cells came from about two months after transplant was reportedly several hundred expanded graft clones. T-cell counts and diversity at one year following transplant were attributed mainly to newly produced T cells.

This clonotype occurred once. Its target is unknown. One end of the junction varies from germline; a read error may be responsible. Here the sequenced sample was PBMCs, mostly from graft donor cells, taken 360 days after TCRalphabeta/CD19-depleted stem cell transplant. This clonotype originated in a male patient younger than 18 who had a stem cell transplant for acute lymphoblastic leukemia, so the T cells may come from the graft donor. The gene calls are TRBV3-1 and TRBJ2-7, with 7 bases aligning to TRBD1. The CDR3 DNA reads as TGTGCCAGCGGCCAAATCGGGACAGCTTACGAGCAGTACTTC. This sequence encodes CASGQIGTAYEQYF.